This T cell receptor (beta chain) originates from a study of blood T cell repertoires in COVID-19. Study-wide background: The cDNA or gDNA used as material had been derived from T cells, B-cell-depleted T cells, or PBMCs.

In the original workflow: How many nucleated cells were present was estimated from reference gene primer amplification. Using immunoSEQ multiplex PCR, the repertoire was profiled, and TCRdb retains in-frame clones only, with some absent. The V and J calls and clone size were taken over from that table, and D and trimming were inferred from the DNA. The data hold about 240,000 clones, with 70% to 85% observed a single time. This TCR derives from a woman aged 80 or older with acute or convalescent COVID-19. Sequenced input: peripheral blood.

This chain's CDR3 is CATSPSGGTEQFF. CDR3 nucleotides: TGTGCCACCAGCCCGAGCGGGGGGACTGAGCAGTTCTTC. The genes are TRBV15 and TRBJ2-1, with 9 nucleotides matching TRBD2. V was clipped by 5 bases and J by 9 bases; unmatched bases: 5. Germline CDR1 and CDR2: LNHNV and YYDKDF (reference sequence). This CDR3 has 13 residues.